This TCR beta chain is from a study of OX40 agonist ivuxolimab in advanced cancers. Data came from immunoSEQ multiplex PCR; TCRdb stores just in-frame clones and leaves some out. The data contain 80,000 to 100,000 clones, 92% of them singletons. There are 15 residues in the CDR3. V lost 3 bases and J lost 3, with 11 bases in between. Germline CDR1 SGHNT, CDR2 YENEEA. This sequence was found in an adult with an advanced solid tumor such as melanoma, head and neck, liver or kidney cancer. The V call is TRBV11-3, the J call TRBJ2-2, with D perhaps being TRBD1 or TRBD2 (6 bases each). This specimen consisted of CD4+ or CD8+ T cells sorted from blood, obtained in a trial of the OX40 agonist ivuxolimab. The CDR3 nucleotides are TGTGCCAGCAGCTTTAGGGGGGCCGACACCGGGGAGCTGTTTTTT. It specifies CASSFRGADTGELFF. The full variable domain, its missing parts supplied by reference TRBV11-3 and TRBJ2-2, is EAGVVQSPRYKIIEKKQPVAFWCNPISGHNTLYWYLQNLGQGPELLIRYENEEAVDDSQLPKDRFSAERLKGVDSTLKIQPAELGDSAVYLCASSFRGADTGELFFGEGSRLTVL.